This entry lists 28 T cell receptor beta chains sequenced from one sample in a study of shared clonotypes between healthy human individuals. Terminally differentiated effector memory CD45RA+ cells were left out of the naive CD8 fraction, which was CD45RO-negative and positively selected for CCR7. Produced via immunoSEQ multiplex PCR; TCRdb's table is partial and in-frame only. This table holds about 550,000 clones, nearly 97% found once. Specimen: naive CD8+ T cells sorted from blood. The receptor source for this set is a woman in her thirties in good health.

V is TRBV2 and J is TRBJ2-5; D is perhaps TRBD2 (6 bases). Gene TRBJ2-7 matches the end of the DNA better, so the J call may be wrong. The CDR3 is 14 residues long. Germline V CDR1 and CDR2: SNHLY, FYNNEI. The CDR3 loop is CASTGGDLSYEQYF. The CDR3 nucleotides are TGTGCCAGCACCGGGGGAGACCTTTCCTACGAGCAGTACTTC.

The rearrangement links TRBV27 to TRBJ2-1, with a weak D call TRBD2 (6 bases). CDR1 is MNHEY, CDR2 SMNVEV, per germline (reference sequence). The CDR3 consists of 13 residues. The V gene lost 6 bases and the J gene lost 12 bases, with 18 bases spanning the gap. This chain's CDR3 is CASRPGTSFGQFF. The CDR3 DNA reads TGTGCCAGCAGACCCGGGACTTCCTTCGGGCAGTTCTTC.

This chain connects TRBV5-1 to TRBJ2-1; 14 nucleotides align to TRBD2. Germline V gene data show CDR1 as SGHRS and CDR2 as YFSETQ. This CDR3 is built from 18 residues. Losses at the gene ends were 4 bases for V and 7 bases for J; bases not matched to a gene: 13. The CDR3 nucleotides read TGCGCCAGCAGCGTACTCCCGGGACTAGCGGGAGAAAGGAATGAGCAGTTCTTC. This codes for CASSVLPGLAGERNEQFF.

This clone has more than one count but fewer than ten. The V and J genes are TRBV9 and TRBJ1-3, with unresolved D. Trimming left V 6 bases short and J 2 bases short, with 12 bases between. The CDR3 contains 14 residues. Germline V gives CDR1 SGDLS, CDR2 YYNGEE. The CDR3 sequence: CASTRGGTGNTIYF. CDR3 coding DNA: TGTGCCAGCACCCGGGGAGGAACTGGAAACACCATATATTTT.

The chain links TRBV6-5 to TRBJ2-1; 9 bases map to TRBD1. The length of the CDR3 is 14 residues. V dropped 6 bases and J dropped 5; count of bases not matched to a gene: 5. Germline CDR1 is MNHEY and CDR2 is SVGAGI. CDR3 sequence: CASSPGQGNNEQFF. CDR3 DNA: TGTGCCAGCAGCCCGGGACAGGGAAACAATGAGCAGTTCTTC.

V usage is TRBV27 and J usage is TRBJ1-5, with TRBD1 matching 10 bases. The CDR3 runs 16 residues. After removal of 8 bases from V and 4 bases from J, the junction contained 11 bases not matched to a gene. Germline V CDR1 and CDR2: MNHEY, SMNVEV (reference sequence). The CDR3 bases are TGTGCCAGCCAGGGGGGACAGGGGCTAACAAATCAGCCCCAGCATTTT. It yields the protein CASQGGQGLTNQPQHF.

On this clone: The sample has other DNA sequences that encode this CDR3 too. This chain connects TRBV7-8 to TRBJ2-7, with 7 bases identical to TRBD1. The junction had 1 base not matched to a gene; V was cut back by 3 bases and J by 2 bases. CDR1 is SGHVS, CDR2 FQNEAQ, per germline. This CDR3 is built from 13 residues. The CDR3 bases are TGTGCCAGCAGCTTGGACAGGACCTACGAGCAGTACTTC. Its protein is CASSLDRTYEQYF.

This chain links TRBV25-1 with TRBJ2-5; D unclear. The CDR3 spans 12 residues. In germline, CDR1 is MGHDK, CDR2 SYGVNS. The V end lost 2 bases, the J end lost 5 bases, and 6 bases lay between the germline ends. CDR3 sequence (DNA): TGTGCCAGCAGTGAAGGATATGAGACCCAGTACTTC. This codes for CASSEGYETQYF.

The J gene is TRBJ2-4, the V gene TRBV30; D remains ambiguous. The CDR3 totals 14 residues. Germline assignment: CDR1 GTSNPN and CDR2 SVGIG (reference sequence). The V end lost 1 base, the J end lost 0 bases, and 7 bases lay between the germline ends. Here the CDR3 reads CAWSGTLAKNIQYF. Here the CDR3 DNA reads TGTGCCTGGAGTGGTACCTTAGCCAAAAACATTCAGTACTTC.

The gene calls are TRBV5-1 and TRBJ2-7; D remains ambiguous. Germline loops: CDR1 SGHRS, CDR2 YFSETQ. Trimming shortened V by 4 bases and J by 2 bases, and 16 bases separated the two germline ends. The CDR3 spans 15 residues. DNA for the CDR3: TGCGCCAGCAGCCCCTGGAGCAGATCGCCCTACGAGCAGTACTTC. Protein product: CASSPWSRSPYEQYF.

The V call is TRBV15, the J call TRBJ2-7; no clear D. This CDR3 comprises 15 residues. CDR1 is LNHNV, CDR2 YYDKDF, per germline (reference sequence). This CDR3 reads CTRVPHQDGAYEQYF. The CDR3 region has the DNA TGTACACGGGTCCCGCATCAGGACGGAGCCTACGAGCAGTACTTC.

The J gene is TRBJ1-4, the V gene TRBV10-3; D gene ambiguous. From germline, CDR1 is ENHRY and CDR2 SYGVKD. V was cut by 6 bases and J by 0 bases, with 14 bases left in between. The CDR3 sequence is 16 residues long. CDR3 protein: CAISDPSPATNEKLFF. Here the CDR3 DNA reads TGTGCCATCAGCGATCCCTCACCGGCAACTAATGAAAAACTGTTTTTT.

This chain connects TRBV4-1 to TRBJ2-4; D gene ambiguous. Germline CDR1 is MGHRA and CDR2 is YSYEKL. The CDR3 loop spans 18 amino acids. Trimming stripped 3 bases from V and 0 bases from J, with 18 bases between. CDR3 coding DNA: TGCGCCAGCAGCCAGACCTCTTGGTACGGGTTAGCCAAAAACATTCAGTACTTC. Translating it yields CASSQTSWYGLAKNIQYF.

V usage is TRBV15 and J usage is TRBJ1-1, with unresolved D. Germline V gene sequence: CDR1 LNHNV, CDR2 YYDKDF (reference sequence). The CDR3 spans 15 residues. The V end was cut by 2 bases, the J end by 4 bases, with 14 bases between. The CDR3 spells CATSRTDGRATEAFF. The CDR3 coding sequence is TGTGCCACCAGCAGAACGGACGGGAGGGCCACTGAAGCTTTCTTT.

The CDR3 DNA sequence: TGTGCCAGTGCCTCGGGGACAGGGACCTACGAGCAGTACTTC. Translating it yields CASASGTGTYEQYF. The rearrangement links TRBV19 to TRBJ2-5, with 9 bases aligning to TRBD1. Judging by the DNA end, TRBJ2-7 fits better; the J call may be wrong. Germline V gives CDR1 LNHDA, CDR2 SQIVND (reference sequence). The CDR3 extends over 14 amino acids.

The CDR3 protein is CASSVGSFNQPQHF. CDR3 in DNA: TGTGCCAGCAGCGTAGGTAGTTTCAATCAGCCCCAGCATTTT. The V and J genes are TRBV9 and TRBJ1-5, with D hard to call. V was clipped by 0 bases and J by 3 bases, with 7 bases between them. The CDR3 totals 14 residues. Germline loops: CDR1 SGDLS, CDR2 YYNGEE. Based on the CDR3 plus reference TRBV9 and TRBJ1-5, the full variable domain is DSGVTQTPKHLITATGQRVTLRCSPRSGDLSVYWYQQSLDQGLQFLIQYYNGEERAKGNILERFSAQQFPDLHSELNLSSLELGDSALYFCASSVGSFNQPQHFGDGTRLSIL.

The chain carries TRBV5-6 and TRBJ2-2; D unclear. The CDR3 is made up of 14 amino acids. In germline, CDR1 is SGHDT, CDR2 YYEEEE. V dropped 2 bases and J dropped 2 bases, with 7 bases sitting between them. The CDR3 is CASSFRSNTGELFF. The CDR3 nucleotides read TGTGCCAGCAGCTTCCGTTCAAACACCGGGGAGCTGTTTTTT. The whole variable domain, remainder taken from reference TRBV5-6 and TRBJ2-2, is DAGVTQSPTHLIKTRGQQVTLRCSPKSGHDTVSWYQQALGQGPQFIFQYYEEEERQRGNFPDRFSGHQFPNYSSELNVNALLLGDSALYLCASSFRSNTGELFFGEGSRLTVL.

CDR3 nucleotides: TGTGCCAGCAGCGGCAATGGTTATGAGCAGTACTTC. It codes for CASSGNGYEQYF. The V and J genes are TRBV9 and TRBJ2-7; D not certain. CDR3 length equals 12 residues. The germline gives CDR1 SGDLS, CDR2 YYNGEE. The V end was cut by 3 bases, the J end by 7 bases, with 11 bases between.

The V and J genes are TRBV5-6 and TRBJ1-1; no clear D. Trimming removed 0 bases at V and 2 bases at J, with 11 bases between. Germline lookup yields CDR1 SGHDT and CDR2 YYEEEE. This CDR3 has 15 residues. The CDR3 nucleotides read TGTGCCAGCAGCTTGGGGGGTCCGATAAACACTGAAGCTTTCTTT. Encoded protein: CASSLGGPINTEAFF. The full variable domain, with the rest looked up from reference TRBV5-6 and TRBJ1-1, is DAGVTQSPTHLIKTRGQQVTLRCSPKSGHDTVSWYQQALGQGPQFIFQYYEEEERQRGNFPDRFSGHQFPNYSSELNVNALLLGDSALYLCASSLGGPINTEAFFGQGTRLTVV.

V usage is TRBV28 and J usage is TRBJ1-1; D is uncertain. Germline V lookup: CDR1 MDHEN, CDR2 SYDVKM. This CDR3 has 14 amino acids. V gave up 3 bases and J gave up 2 bases, with 10 bases separating them. This chain's CDR3 is CASSFVWENTEAFF. The DNA for the CDR3 is TGTGCCAGCAGTTTTGTTTGGGAAAACACTGAAGCTTTCTTT.

The chain has TRBV5-4 and TRBJ1-1; D unclear. Per the germline V gene, CDR1 is SGHNT and CDR2 is YYREEE (reference sequence). The CDR3 covers 14 residues. V lost 4 bases and J lost 5, with 15 bases in between. CDR3 coding DNA: TGTGCCAGCAGCATAGCCGGGAGTAGTACTGAAGCTTTCTTT. Protein: CASSIAGSSTEAFF.

V is TRBV2 and J is TRBJ2-1; the match to TRBD2 covers 9 bases. The CDR3 is made up of 14 amino acids. V gave up 8 bases and J gave up 4 bases; unmatched junction bases: 6. From germline, CDR1 is SNHLY and CDR2 FYNNEI. CDR3 nucleotide sequence: TGTGCCAGCGGTGGGACTAGCAGATACAATGAGCAGTTCTTC. Amino acid sequence: CASGGTSRYNEQFF.

The chain employs TRBV5-4 and TRBJ1-4, with D possibly matching TRBD1 (6 bases). Germline V gene data show CDR1 as SGHNT and CDR2 as YYREEE (reference sequence). V lost 4 bases and J 7 bases, leaving 20 bases between the germline ends. CDR3 size: 16 residues. The CDR3 here is CASSLGGAGHFEKLFF. For the CDR3, the DNA is TGTGCCAGCAGCCTCGGGGGGGCGGGGCATTTTGAAAAACTGTTTTTT.

The rearrangement links TRBV4-1 to TRBJ2-3; 8 nucleotides line up with TRBD2. The V and J ends lost 4 bases and 3 bases, in that order; junction bases with no gene match: 9. This CDR3 is 16 amino acids long. CDR1 and CDR2 from the germline V gene are MGHRA and YSYEKL. The CDR3 DNA follows: TGCGCCAGCAGCCCCGAGGAACTAGCGGAAACAGATACGCAGTATTTT. Translating it yields CASSPEELAETDTQYF.

Here the CDR3 reads CASSYTEGDTEAFF. CDR3 DNA: TGTGCCAGCAGTTACACGGAGGGGGACACTGAAGCTTTCTTT. The chain combines TRBV6-5 with TRBJ1-1, with D possibly matching TRBD1 (6 bases). The CDR3 contains 14 residues. Germline V lookup: CDR1 MNHEY, CDR2 SVGAGI. Trimming removed 2 bases from V and 3 bases from J, with 10 bases in between.

The chain couples TRBV5-6 to TRBJ1-3; TRBD1 might be the D (6 bases). The CDR3 runs to 15 residues. Germline CDR1 is SGHDT and CDR2 is YYEEEE. V was cut by 3 bases and J by 0 bases, with 10 bases left in between. CDR3 nucleotide sequence: TGTGCCAGCAGCTGGGGGCCCTTCTCTGGAAACACCATATATTTT. Its protein is CASSWGPFSGNTIYF.

The chain uses TRBV11-2 and TRBJ1-1; no clear D gene. The CDR3 runs 16 residues. Trimming removed 4 bases at V and 0 bases at J, with 15 bases between. The germline V gene encodes CDR1 SGHAT and CDR2 FQNNGV. CDR3 DNA: TGTGCCAGCAGCTCAACCTCGGACGGCATGAACACTGAAGCTTTCTTT. Amino acids: CASSSTSDGMNTEAFF.

Remarks on this clone: Other DNA sequences within the sample encode an identical CDR3. The chain links TRBV27 to TRBJ2-5, with D possibly called TRBD1 or TRBD2 (5 bases each). The germline gives CDR1 MNHEY, CDR2 SMNVEV (reference sequence). V lost 1 base to trimming and J lost 2 bases, with 8 bases between them. This CDR3 is built from 14 residues. CDR3 sequence (DNA): TGTGCCAGCAGTTTATATGGGGGACAAGAGACCCAGTACTTC. Translation: CASSLYGGQETQYF.